The rows below give T cell receptor beta chains drawn from one sample of a study of T cell responses to AZD1222 COVID-19 vaccine. The assay was immunoSEQ multiplex PCR, and TCRdb's table has in-frame clones only and misses some. The data hold 100,000 to 150,000 clones, with about 85% observed a single time. Here the sequenced sample was peripheral blood, taken 28 days after the second AZD1222 dose. These receptors were obtained from an adult who received the AZD1222 COVID-19 vaccine. Each CDR3 is given with its conserved first and last residue. The D gene is left open where the match is weak. Size tells how often a clone was seen (once, few, many) or the class of an expanded clone, and some rows leave it out.

V	D	size	J	CDR3	DNA
TRBV15	.	once	TRBJ2-5	CATSRGFQETQYF	TGTGCCACCAGCAGAGGGTTCCAAGAGACCCAGTACTTC
TRBV18	TRBD2	.	TRBJ2-2	CASSPEVRGVNTGELFF	TGTGCCAGCTCACCGGAGGTTCGGGGGGTCAACACCGGGGAGCTGTTTTTT
TRBV29-1	TRBD1	.	TRBJ1-2	CSVEGGQGRDGYTF	TGCAGCGTTGAAGGGGGACAGGGAAGGGATGGCTACACCTTC
TRBV5-4	TRBD2	.	TRBJ2-3	CASSLGLAGDTDTQYF	TGTGCCAGCAGCTTGGGACTAGCGGGGGACACAGATACGCAGTATTTT
TRBV5-1	TRBD2	.	TRBJ2-1	CASTPGLAYNEQFF	TGCGCCAGCACTCCGGGACTAGCCTACAATGAGCAGTTCTTC
TRBV5-1	.	.	TRBJ1-4	CASSLVGGATNEKLFF	TGCGCCAGCAGCTTGGTGGGTGGAGCAACTAATGAAAAACTGTTTTTT
TRBV27	TRBD1	.	TRBJ1-1	CASTETQGAITEAFF	TGTGCCAGCACCGAAACTCAGGGGGCAATTACTGAAGCTTTCTTT
TRBV6-5	.	.	TRBJ2-7	CASRRDGAYEQYF	TGTGCCAGCCGAAGGGACGGAGCCTACGAGCAGTACTTC
TRBV7-6	.	once	TRBJ1-2	CASSSGDYGYTF	TGTGCCAGCAGCTCCGGAGACTATGGCTACACCTTC
TRBV6-4	TRBD1	.	TRBJ1-2	CASKQGKGYTF	TGTGCCTCCAAACAGGGGAAGGGCTACACCTTC
TRBV10-3	.	.	TRBJ2-3	CAISEGRPGQLSGVADTQYF	TGTGCCATCAGTGAGGGGCGACCGGGACAACTTTCGGGAGTTGCAGATACGCAGTATTTT